The rows below give T cell receptor beta chains drawn from one sample of a study of T cells after yellow fever vaccination. TCRdb recomputed calls from the 5' RACE reads with MiXCR, one row per CDR3 protein. Seen here are some 320,000 distinct CDR3 sequences, 8.7% observed once, and the top ten hold approximately 19%. The sample here was PBMCs, taken on the day of the first yellow fever vaccination. Every receptor here comes from a man younger than 35 who received the YFV17D yellow fever vaccine. CDR3s include the opening cysteine and the closing phenylalanine or tryptophan. The order of the fields is V gene, J gene, D gene, clone size, CDR3 protein, CDR3 DNA. A D gene is named only where the DNA matches it firmly. The listing skips clone size in some rows; elsewhere it reads once, few, many or a size class.

V gene: TRBV7-9; J gene: TRBJ1-2; D gene: -; clone size: many; CDR3 protein: CASSHISTELYGYTF; CDR3 DNA: TGTGCCAGCAGCCATATCTCAACGGAACTCTATGGCTACACCTTC
V gene: TRBV5-1; J gene: TRBJ1-2; D gene: -; clone size: many; CDR3 protein: CASSPLGQYGYTF; CDR3 DNA: TGCGCCAGCAGCCCGCTTGGACAGTATGGCTACACCTTC
V gene: TRBV18; J gene: TRBJ2-5; D gene: TRBD1; clone size: -; CDR3 protein: CASSPQGQTARETQYF; CDR3 DNA: TGTGCCAGCTCACCCCAGGGACAGACCGCGAGAGAGACCCAGTACTTC
V gene: TRBV7-9; J gene: TRBJ1-1; D gene: TRBD1; clone size: few; CDR3 protein: CASSLQTGGSTEAFF; CDR3 DNA: TGTGCCAGCAGCTTACAGACAGGGGGAAGCACTGAAGCTTTCTTT
V gene: TRBV18; J gene: TRBJ2-1; D gene: -; clone size: many; CDR3 protein: CASSPTYNEQFF; CDR3 DNA: TGTGCCAGCTCACCAACGTACAATGAGCAGTTCTTC
V gene: TRBV6-5; J gene: TRBJ2-5; D gene: -; clone size: -; CDR3 protein: CASSYSRQSSPETQYF; CDR3 DNA: TGTGCCAGCAGTTACTCGAGACAGTCGTCCCCCGAGACCCAGTACTTC
V gene: TRBV29-1; J gene: TRBJ2-5; D gene: -; clone size: -; CDR3 protein: CSVDSGDQETQYF; CDR3 DNA: TGCAGCGTTGACTCGGGCGACCAAGAGACCCAGTACTTC
V gene: TRBV5-1; J gene: TRBJ2-7; D gene: TRBD2; clone size: -; CDR3 protein: CASSLRGTGGTPYEQYF; CDR3 DNA: TGCGCCAGCAGCTTGCGCGGGACGGGGGGAACCCCCTACGAGCAGTACTTC
V gene: TRBV5-1; J gene: TRBJ2-5; D gene: TRBD1; clone size: many; CDR3 protein: CASSLSGTGPGETQYF; CDR3 DNA: TGCGCCAGCAGCTTGTCGGGGACAGGCCCCGGGGAGACCCAGTACTTC
V gene: TRBV7-2; J gene: TRBJ2-3; D gene: TRBD2; clone size: -; CDR3 protein: CASSIPLAGGTDTQYF; CDR3 DNA: TGTGCCAGCAGCATACCCTTAGCGGGGGGAACAGATACGCAGTATTTT
V gene: TRBV5-1; J gene: TRBJ2-6; D gene: TRBD1; clone size: few; CDR3 protein: CASSSGGSGANVLTF; CDR3 DNA: TGCGCCAGCAGCTCAGGGGGTTCTGGGGCCAACGTCCTGACTTTC
V gene: TRBV5-1; J gene: TRBJ2-3; D gene: -; clone size: many; CDR3 protein: CASSLRRDTDTQYF; CDR3 DNA: TGCGCCAGCAGCTTGCGACGGGACACAGATACGCAGTATTTT
V gene: TRBV6-2/TRBV6-3; J gene: TRBJ2-5; D gene: -; clone size: once; CDR3 protein: CASSYLIRALQETQYF; CDR3 DNA: TGTGCCAGCAGTTACTTAATTAGGGCCCTCCAAGAGACCCAGTACTTC
V gene: TRBV3-1; J gene: TRBJ1-3; D gene: -; clone size: few; CDR3 protein: CASSPHRGAENTIYF; CDR3 DNA: TGTGCCAGCAGCCCCCACCGGGGGGCAGAGAACACCATATATTTT
V gene: TRBV19; J gene: TRBJ2-1; D gene: -; clone size: -; CDR3 protein: CASSNGAGLFF; CDR3 DNA: TGTGCCAGTAGTAACGGAGCAGGGCTGTTCTTC
V gene: TRBV15; J gene: TRBJ1-2; D gene: -; clone size: -; CDR3 protein: CATSRRTGLNYGYTF; CDR3 DNA: TGTGCCACCAGCAGACGAACAGGGCTTAACTATGGCTACACCTTC
V gene: TRBV4-1; J gene: TRBJ1-1; D gene: -; clone size: few; CDR3 protein: CASSQVQRNTEAFF; CDR3 DNA: TGCGCCAGCAGCCAAGTACAGAGGAACACTGAAGCTTTCTTT
V gene: TRBV5-1; J gene: TRBJ2-1; D gene: -; clone size: many; CDR3 protein: CASSPWDPSGEQFF; CDR3 DNA: TGCGCCAGCAGCCCCTGGGACCCCTCCGGGGAGCAGTTCTTC
V gene: TRBV28; J gene: TRBJ1-1; D gene: -; clone size: few; CDR3 protein: CASSSQFEAFF; CDR3 DNA: TGTGCCAGCAGTTCGCAGTTTGAAGCTTTCTTT
V gene: TRBV29-1; J gene: TRBJ2-1; D gene: -; clone size: few; CDR3 protein: CSVGGSYNEQFF; CDR3 DNA: TGCAGCGTTGGAGGGAGCTACAATGAGCAGTTCTTC
V gene: TRBV20-1; J gene: TRBJ2-3; D gene: -; clone size: -; CDR3 protein: CSARVPSTDTQYF; CDR3 DNA: TGCAGTGCTAGAGTCCCGAGCACAGATACGCAGTATTTT
V gene: TRBV30; J gene: TRBJ1-2; D gene: -; clone size: few; CDR3 protein: CAWDLEDHYGYTF; CDR3 DNA: TGTGCCTGGGACCTCGAAGACCACTATGGCTACACCTTC
V gene: TRBV11-2; J gene: TRBJ2-6; D gene: -; clone size: few; CDR3 protein: CASSFRGLSGANVLTF; CDR3 DNA: TGTGCCAGCAGCTTCCGAGGTCTCTCTGGGGCCAACGTCCTGACTTTC
V gene: TRBV7-2; J gene: TRBJ2-3; D gene: -; clone size: few; CDR3 protein: CASSRPITDTQYF; CDR3 DNA: TGTGCCAGCAGCCGTCCCATCACAGATACGCAGTATTTT
V gene: TRBV2; J gene: TRBJ2-7; D gene: TRBD1; clone size: many; CDR3 protein: CASEGTASYEQYF; CDR3 DNA: TGTGCCAGTGAGGGGACAGCCTCCTACGAGCAGTACTTC
V gene: TRBV6-5; J gene: TRBJ2-7; D gene: -; clone size: few; CDR3 protein: CASSYERFGGPYEQYF; CDR3 DNA: TGTGCCAGCAGTTACGAAAGGTTCGGGGGGCCCTACGAGCAGTACTTC
V gene: TRBV7-2; J gene: TRBJ2-1; D gene: -; clone size: few; CDR3 protein: CASSHRLAQANEQFF; CDR3 DNA: TGTGCCAGCAGCCACAGGCTCGCCCAGGCCAATGAGCAGTTCTTC
V gene: TRBV6-5; J gene: TRBJ1-5; D gene: TRBD1; clone size: many; CDR3 protein: CASSLGTARNQPQHF; CDR3 DNA: TGTGCCAGCAGTTTGGGGACAGCCAGAAATCAGCCCCAGCATTTT
V gene: TRBV27; J gene: TRBJ2-3; D gene: -; clone size: -; CDR3 protein: CASSDPEPSSQYF; CDR3 DNA: TGTGCCAGCAGTGACCCAGAGCCTAGCTCGCAGTATTTT
V gene: TRBV3-1; J gene: TRBJ1-5; D gene: -; clone size: few; CDR3 protein: CASSPGGVQPQHF; CDR3 DNA: TGTGCCAGCAGCCCCGGGGGGGTTCAGCCCCAGCATTTT
V gene: TRBV7-8; J gene: TRBJ2-1; D gene: -; clone size: few; CDR3 protein: CASSLRVVNEQFF; CDR3 DNA: TGTGCCAGCAGCCTCAGGGTGGTAAATGAGCAGTTCTTC
V gene: TRBV7-9; J gene: TRBJ1-2; D gene: -; clone size: -; CDR3 protein: CASEQVLGLGYTF; CDR3 DNA: TGTGCCAGCGAGCAGGTCCTAGGGTTGGGCTACACCTTC